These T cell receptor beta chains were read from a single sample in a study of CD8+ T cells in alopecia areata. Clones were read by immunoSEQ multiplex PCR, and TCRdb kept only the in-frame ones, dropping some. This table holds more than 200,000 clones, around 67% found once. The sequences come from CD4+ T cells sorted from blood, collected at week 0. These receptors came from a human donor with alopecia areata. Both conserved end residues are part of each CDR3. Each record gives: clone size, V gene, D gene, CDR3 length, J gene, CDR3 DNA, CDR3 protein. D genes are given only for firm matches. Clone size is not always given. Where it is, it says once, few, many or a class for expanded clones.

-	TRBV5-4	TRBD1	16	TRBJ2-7	TGTGCCAGCAGTTCTGCGGGACAGGTGGCATCCTACGAGCAGTACTTC	CASSSAGQVASYEQYF
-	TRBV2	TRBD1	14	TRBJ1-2	TGTGCCAGCATTCGCGAACAGGGGGCTTATGGCTACACCTTC	CASIREQGAYGYTF
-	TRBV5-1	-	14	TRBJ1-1	TGCGCCAGCAGCTTGGCCAGCTTAAACACTGAAGCTTTCTTT	CASSLASLNTEAFF
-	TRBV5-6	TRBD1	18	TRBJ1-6	TGTGCCAGCAGCTTAGGACAGACAGGGCCGCGGTATAATTCACCCCTCCACTTT	CASSLGQTGPRYNSPLHF
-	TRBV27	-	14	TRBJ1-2	TGTGCCAGCAGTTCCCGATTGGTTGGGAATGGCTACACCTTC	CASSSRLVGNGYTF
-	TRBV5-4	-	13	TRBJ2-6	TGTGCCGGAAGGCCCTCTGGGGCCAACGTCCTGACTTTC	CAGRPSGANVLTF
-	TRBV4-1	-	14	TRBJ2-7	TGCGCCAGCAGCCAAGTATTATTTATCGGGAAGGCTGACTTC	CASSQVLFIGKADF
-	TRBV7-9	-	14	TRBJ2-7	TGTGCCAGCAGCTACCCGGGACCGGGAGCCGAGCAGTACTTC	CASSYPGPGAEQYF
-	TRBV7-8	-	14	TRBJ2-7	TGTGCCAGCAGCTTATCCCCTAGTTCCTACGAGCAGTACTTC	CASSLSPSSYEQYF
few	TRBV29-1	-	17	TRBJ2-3	TGCAGCGTTGATCGAGTCAGGGATGGTGGAACCACAGATACGCAGTATTTT	CSVDRVRDGGTTDTQYF
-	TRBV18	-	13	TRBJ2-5	TGTGCCAGCTCCGTCAAAGGCCAAGAGACCCAGTACTTC	CASSVKGQETQYF
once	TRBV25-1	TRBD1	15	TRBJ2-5	TGTGCCAGCAGTGGAATGACAGGGATTGGAGAGACCCAGTACTTC	CASSGMTGIGETQYF
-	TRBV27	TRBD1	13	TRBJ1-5	TGTGCCAGCAGTCCAGGGGGCGGCCAGCCCCAGCATTTT	CASSPGGGQPQHF
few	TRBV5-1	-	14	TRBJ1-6	TGCGCCAGCAGCTTGAACAGGGAGGATTCACCCCTCCACTTT	CASSLNREDSPLHF
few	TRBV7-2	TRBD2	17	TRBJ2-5	TGTGCCAGCAGCTCACCTCTAGCGGGGGCCCGGGAAGAGACCCAGTACTTC	CASSSPLAGAREETQYF
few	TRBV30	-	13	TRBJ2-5	TGTGCCTGGAGTGGGGGCGCGGGGGAGACCCAGTACTTC	CAWSGGAGETQYF
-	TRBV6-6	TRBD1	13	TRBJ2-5	TGTGCCAGCAGTCACAGGGGCCCGGAGACCCAGTACTTC	CASSHRGPETQYF
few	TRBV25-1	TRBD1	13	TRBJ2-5	TGTGCCAGCAGTGAAAGGGGGCGAGAGACCCAGTACTTC	CASSERGRETQYF
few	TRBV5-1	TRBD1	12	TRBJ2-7	TGCGCCAGCGGGACAGGGTCCGGCGAGCAGTACTTC	CASGTGSGEQYF
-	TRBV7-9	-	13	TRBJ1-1	TGTGCCAGCAGCTCGCGGGGGCCACTTGAAGCTTTCTTT	CASSSRGPLEAFF
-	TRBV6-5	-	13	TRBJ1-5	TGTGCCAGCACCGAGGACGGTGGACAGCCCCAGCATTTT	CASTEDGGQPQHF
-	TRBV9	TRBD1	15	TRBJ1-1	TGTGCCAGCAGCCCACGGGACAGGGGGAATACTGAAGCTTTCTTT	CASSPRDRGNTEAFF
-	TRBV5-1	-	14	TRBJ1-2	TGCGCCAGCAGCTCTCTCACAGGGAACTATGGCTACACCTTC	CASSSLTGNYGYTF
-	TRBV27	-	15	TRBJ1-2	TGTGCCAGCAGGCCTCAGCGACCCCCTAGCTATGGCTACACCTTC	CASRPQRPPSYGYTF
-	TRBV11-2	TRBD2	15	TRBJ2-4	TGTGCCAGCAGAGGACTAGCGGGGTACAAAAACATTCAGTACTTC	CASRGLAGYKNIQYF